The clone carrying this T cell receptor beta chain was seen just once. What it binds is not known. This entry is derived from a study of shared clonotypes between healthy human individuals. Clones were sequenced by immunoSEQ multiplex PCR, and TCRdb holds only the in-frame ones, with some missing. The sample has millions of clones, over 85% seen once. General study results and limits: The authors expected sequencing depth to affect clonotype sharing among donors.

Germline assignment: CDR1 SQVTM and CDR2 ANQGSEA. Trimming took 7 bases from V and 14 from J, leaving 13 bases between them. The CDR3 runs 9 residues. The rearrangement uses TRBV29-1 and TRBJ2-3, with a tentative D call TRBD2 (5 bases). The sample consisted of naive CD4+ T cells from PBMCs. Subset indicated: CD45RA+ positively selected. This sequence was found in a man younger than 35 in good health. Some clones in this sample may be carry-over from other donors' samples. In DNA, the CDR3 is TGCAGCGCCGGGGAGTTTCCGTATTTT. This encodes CSAGEFPYF.